This T cell receptor beta chain comes out of a study of shared clonotypes between healthy human individuals. The overall study: Donors were two women and a few men aged 18 to 49. Per donor, CD8 memory used one plate, CD8 naive used two, CD4 memory used three and CD4 naive used three.

Sequencing used immunoSEQ multiplex PCR; TCRdb keeps in-frame clones, though not all of them. The table lists about 1 million clones, 65% to 80% of them singletons, with less than 1.5% in the top ten. CDR1 is GTSNPN and CDR2 is SVGIG in the germline V gene (reference sequence). The CDR3 length is 16 residues. The germline V and J ends were trimmed by 3 bases and 2 bases, with 17 bases remaining between them. This receptor was identified in a young man in good health. V usage is TRBV30 and J usage is TRBJ1-3; the D gene is possibly TRBD1 (5 bases). The source material was memory CD4+ T cells sorted from blood. The subset: CD45RA-negative fraction. The CDR3 sequence: CAWSGHTGPAGNTIYF. CDR3 coding DNA: TGTGCCTGGAGCGGCCATACGGGGCCTGCTGGAAACACCATATATTTT.